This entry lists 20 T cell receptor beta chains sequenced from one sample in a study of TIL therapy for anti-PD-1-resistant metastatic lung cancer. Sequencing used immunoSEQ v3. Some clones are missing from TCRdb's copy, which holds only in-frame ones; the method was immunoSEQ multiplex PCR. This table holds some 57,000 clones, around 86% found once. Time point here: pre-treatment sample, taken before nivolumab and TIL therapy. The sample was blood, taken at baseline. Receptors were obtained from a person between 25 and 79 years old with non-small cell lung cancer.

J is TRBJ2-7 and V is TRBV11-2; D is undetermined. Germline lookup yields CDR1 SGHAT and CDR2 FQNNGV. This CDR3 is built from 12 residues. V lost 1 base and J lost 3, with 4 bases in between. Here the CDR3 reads CASSLGDYEQYF. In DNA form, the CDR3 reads TGTGCCAGCAGCTTAGGGGACTACGAGCAGTACTTC.

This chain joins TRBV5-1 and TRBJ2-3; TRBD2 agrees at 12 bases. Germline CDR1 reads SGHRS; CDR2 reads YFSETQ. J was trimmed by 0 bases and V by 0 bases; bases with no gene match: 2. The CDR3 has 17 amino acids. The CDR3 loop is CASSLGLAGASTDTQYF. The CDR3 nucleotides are TGCGCCAGCAGCTTGGGACTAGCGGGGGCCAGCACAGATACGCAGTATTTT. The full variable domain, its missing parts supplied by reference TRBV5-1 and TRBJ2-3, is KAGVTQTPRYLIKTRGQQVTLSCSPISGHRSVSWYQQTPGQGLQFLFEYFSETQRNKGNFPGRFSGRQFSNSRSEMNVSTLELGDSALYLCASSLGLAGASTDTQYFGPGTRLTVL.

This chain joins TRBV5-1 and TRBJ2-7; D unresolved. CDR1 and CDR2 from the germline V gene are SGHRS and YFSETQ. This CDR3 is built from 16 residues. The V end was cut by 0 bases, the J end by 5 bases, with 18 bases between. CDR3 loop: CASSLALGPIRDEQYF. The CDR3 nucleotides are TGCGCCAGCAGCTTGGCCTTAGGGCCCATTAGGGACGAGCAGTACTTC.

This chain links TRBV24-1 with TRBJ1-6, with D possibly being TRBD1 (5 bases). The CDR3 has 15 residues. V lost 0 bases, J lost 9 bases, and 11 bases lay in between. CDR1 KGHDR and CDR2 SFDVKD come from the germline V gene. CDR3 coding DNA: TGTGCCACCAGTGATTTGCCAAGGGGTGGTTCACCCCTCCACTTT. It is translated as CATSDLPRGGSPLHF.

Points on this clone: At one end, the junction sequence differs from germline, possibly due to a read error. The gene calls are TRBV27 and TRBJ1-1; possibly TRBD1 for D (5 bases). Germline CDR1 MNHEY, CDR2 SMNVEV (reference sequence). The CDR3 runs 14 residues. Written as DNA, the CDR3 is TGTGCCAGCACTTTAGCCGGGGGGAACACTGAAGCTTTCTTT. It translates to CASTLAGGNTEAFF.

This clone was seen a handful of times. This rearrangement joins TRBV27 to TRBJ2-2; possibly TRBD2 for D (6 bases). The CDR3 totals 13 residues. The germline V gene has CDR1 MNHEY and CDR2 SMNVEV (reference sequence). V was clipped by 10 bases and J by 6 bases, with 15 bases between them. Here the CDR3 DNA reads TGTGCCACCCGAAGGCGGGGAGCCGGGGAGCTGTTTTTT. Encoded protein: CATRRRGAGELFF.

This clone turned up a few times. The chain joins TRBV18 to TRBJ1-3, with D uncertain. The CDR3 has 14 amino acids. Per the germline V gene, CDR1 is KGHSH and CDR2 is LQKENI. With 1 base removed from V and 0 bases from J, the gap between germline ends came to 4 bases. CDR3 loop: CASSPLSSGNTIYF. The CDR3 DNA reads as TGTGCCAGCTCACCACTTAGCTCTGGAAACACCATATATTTT.

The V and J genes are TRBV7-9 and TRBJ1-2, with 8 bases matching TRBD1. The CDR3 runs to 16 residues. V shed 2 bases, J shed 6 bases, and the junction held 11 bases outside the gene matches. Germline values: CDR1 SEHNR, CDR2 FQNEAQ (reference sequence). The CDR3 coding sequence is TGTGCCAGCAGCTTAAAGTATGGGACAGGTAGCGATGGCTACACCTTC. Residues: CASSLKYGTGSDGYTF.

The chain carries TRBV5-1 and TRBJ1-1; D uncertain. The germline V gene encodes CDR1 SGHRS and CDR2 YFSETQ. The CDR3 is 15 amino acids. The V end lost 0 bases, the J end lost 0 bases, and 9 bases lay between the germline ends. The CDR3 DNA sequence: TGCGCCAGCAGCTTGGGGGCAGTTATGAACACTGAAGCTTTCTTT. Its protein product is CASSLGAVMNTEAFF.

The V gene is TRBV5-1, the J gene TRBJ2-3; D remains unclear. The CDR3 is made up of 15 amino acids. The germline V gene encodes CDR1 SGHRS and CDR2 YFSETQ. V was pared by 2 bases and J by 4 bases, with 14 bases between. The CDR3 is CASSLNHPEADTQYF. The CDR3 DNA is TGCGCCAGCAGCTTAAACCACCCCGAGGCAGATACGCAGTATTTT.

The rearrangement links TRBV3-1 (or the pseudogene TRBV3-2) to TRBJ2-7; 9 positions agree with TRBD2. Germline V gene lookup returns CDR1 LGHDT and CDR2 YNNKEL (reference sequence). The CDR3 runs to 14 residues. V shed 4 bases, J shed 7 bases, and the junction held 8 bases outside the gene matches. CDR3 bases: TGTGCCAGCAGCCCGGGACTAGCTGCCTTAGAGCAGTACTTC. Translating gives CASSPGLAALEQYF.

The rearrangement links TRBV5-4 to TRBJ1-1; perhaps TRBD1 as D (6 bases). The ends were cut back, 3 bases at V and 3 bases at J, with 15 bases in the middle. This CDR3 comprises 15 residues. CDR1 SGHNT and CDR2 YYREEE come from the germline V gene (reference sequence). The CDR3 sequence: CASSWVGGQDTEAFF. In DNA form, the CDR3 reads TGTGCCAGCAGCTGGGTCGGGGGGCAGGACACTGAAGCTTTCTTT.

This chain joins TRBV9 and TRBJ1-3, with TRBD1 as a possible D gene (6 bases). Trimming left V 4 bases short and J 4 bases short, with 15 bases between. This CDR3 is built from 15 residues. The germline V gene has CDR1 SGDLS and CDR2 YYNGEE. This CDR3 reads CASSSRTELGNTIYF. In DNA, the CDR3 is TGTGCCAGCAGCTCCCGGACAGAACTAGGAAACACCATATATTTT.

The CDR3 region has the DNA TGCGCCAGCAGCCAAGATGAACCCTACAATGAGCAGTTCTTC. Its translation is CASSQDEPYNEQFF. This chain joins TRBV4-1 and TRBJ2-1; D unclear. Trimming pared 0 bases from V and 2 bases from J, leaving 5 bases between. The germline CDR1 and CDR2 sequences are MGHRA and YSYEKL. This CDR3 contains 14 residues.

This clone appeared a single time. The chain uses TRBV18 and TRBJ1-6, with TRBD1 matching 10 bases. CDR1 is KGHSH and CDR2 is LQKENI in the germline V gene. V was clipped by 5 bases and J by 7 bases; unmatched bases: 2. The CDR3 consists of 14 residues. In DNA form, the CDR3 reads TGTGCCAGCTCAGGACAGGGGGGGAATTCACCCCTCCACTTT. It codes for CASSGQGGNSPLHF.

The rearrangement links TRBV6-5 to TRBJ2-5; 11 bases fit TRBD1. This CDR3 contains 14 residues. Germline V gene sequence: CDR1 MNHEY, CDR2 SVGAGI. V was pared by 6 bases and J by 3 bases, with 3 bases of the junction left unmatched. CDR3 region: CASSRDRGEETQYF. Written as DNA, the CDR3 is TGTGCCAGCAGCCGGGACAGGGGGGAAGAGACCCAGTACTTC.

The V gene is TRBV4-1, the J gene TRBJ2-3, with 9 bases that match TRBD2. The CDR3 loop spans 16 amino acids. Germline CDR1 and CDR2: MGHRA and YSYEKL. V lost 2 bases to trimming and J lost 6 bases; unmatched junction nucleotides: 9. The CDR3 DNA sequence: TGCGCCAGCAGCCAATATGGCGGGGGGGCCTTGGATACGCAGTATTTT. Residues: CASSQYGGGALDTQYF.

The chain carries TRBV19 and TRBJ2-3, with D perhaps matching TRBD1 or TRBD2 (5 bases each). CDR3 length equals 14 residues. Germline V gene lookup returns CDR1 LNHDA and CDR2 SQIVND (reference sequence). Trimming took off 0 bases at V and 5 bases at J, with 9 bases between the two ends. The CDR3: CASSIDWGRDTQYF. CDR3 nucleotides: TGTGCCAGTAGTATAGATTGGGGGAGAGATACGCAGTATTTT.

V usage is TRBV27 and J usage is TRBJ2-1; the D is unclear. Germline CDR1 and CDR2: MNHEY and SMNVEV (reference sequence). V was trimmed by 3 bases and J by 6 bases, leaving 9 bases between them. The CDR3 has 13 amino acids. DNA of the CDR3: TGTGCCAGCAGTTTCAACCCCACCAATGAGCAGTTCTTC. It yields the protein CASSFNPTNEQFF.

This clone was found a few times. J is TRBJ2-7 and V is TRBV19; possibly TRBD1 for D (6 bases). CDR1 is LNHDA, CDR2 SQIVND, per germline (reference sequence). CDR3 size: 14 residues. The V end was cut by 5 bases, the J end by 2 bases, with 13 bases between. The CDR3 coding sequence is TGTGCCAGTAGTGAACCCCGGGACACCTACGAGCAGTACTTC. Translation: CASSEPRDTYEQYF.